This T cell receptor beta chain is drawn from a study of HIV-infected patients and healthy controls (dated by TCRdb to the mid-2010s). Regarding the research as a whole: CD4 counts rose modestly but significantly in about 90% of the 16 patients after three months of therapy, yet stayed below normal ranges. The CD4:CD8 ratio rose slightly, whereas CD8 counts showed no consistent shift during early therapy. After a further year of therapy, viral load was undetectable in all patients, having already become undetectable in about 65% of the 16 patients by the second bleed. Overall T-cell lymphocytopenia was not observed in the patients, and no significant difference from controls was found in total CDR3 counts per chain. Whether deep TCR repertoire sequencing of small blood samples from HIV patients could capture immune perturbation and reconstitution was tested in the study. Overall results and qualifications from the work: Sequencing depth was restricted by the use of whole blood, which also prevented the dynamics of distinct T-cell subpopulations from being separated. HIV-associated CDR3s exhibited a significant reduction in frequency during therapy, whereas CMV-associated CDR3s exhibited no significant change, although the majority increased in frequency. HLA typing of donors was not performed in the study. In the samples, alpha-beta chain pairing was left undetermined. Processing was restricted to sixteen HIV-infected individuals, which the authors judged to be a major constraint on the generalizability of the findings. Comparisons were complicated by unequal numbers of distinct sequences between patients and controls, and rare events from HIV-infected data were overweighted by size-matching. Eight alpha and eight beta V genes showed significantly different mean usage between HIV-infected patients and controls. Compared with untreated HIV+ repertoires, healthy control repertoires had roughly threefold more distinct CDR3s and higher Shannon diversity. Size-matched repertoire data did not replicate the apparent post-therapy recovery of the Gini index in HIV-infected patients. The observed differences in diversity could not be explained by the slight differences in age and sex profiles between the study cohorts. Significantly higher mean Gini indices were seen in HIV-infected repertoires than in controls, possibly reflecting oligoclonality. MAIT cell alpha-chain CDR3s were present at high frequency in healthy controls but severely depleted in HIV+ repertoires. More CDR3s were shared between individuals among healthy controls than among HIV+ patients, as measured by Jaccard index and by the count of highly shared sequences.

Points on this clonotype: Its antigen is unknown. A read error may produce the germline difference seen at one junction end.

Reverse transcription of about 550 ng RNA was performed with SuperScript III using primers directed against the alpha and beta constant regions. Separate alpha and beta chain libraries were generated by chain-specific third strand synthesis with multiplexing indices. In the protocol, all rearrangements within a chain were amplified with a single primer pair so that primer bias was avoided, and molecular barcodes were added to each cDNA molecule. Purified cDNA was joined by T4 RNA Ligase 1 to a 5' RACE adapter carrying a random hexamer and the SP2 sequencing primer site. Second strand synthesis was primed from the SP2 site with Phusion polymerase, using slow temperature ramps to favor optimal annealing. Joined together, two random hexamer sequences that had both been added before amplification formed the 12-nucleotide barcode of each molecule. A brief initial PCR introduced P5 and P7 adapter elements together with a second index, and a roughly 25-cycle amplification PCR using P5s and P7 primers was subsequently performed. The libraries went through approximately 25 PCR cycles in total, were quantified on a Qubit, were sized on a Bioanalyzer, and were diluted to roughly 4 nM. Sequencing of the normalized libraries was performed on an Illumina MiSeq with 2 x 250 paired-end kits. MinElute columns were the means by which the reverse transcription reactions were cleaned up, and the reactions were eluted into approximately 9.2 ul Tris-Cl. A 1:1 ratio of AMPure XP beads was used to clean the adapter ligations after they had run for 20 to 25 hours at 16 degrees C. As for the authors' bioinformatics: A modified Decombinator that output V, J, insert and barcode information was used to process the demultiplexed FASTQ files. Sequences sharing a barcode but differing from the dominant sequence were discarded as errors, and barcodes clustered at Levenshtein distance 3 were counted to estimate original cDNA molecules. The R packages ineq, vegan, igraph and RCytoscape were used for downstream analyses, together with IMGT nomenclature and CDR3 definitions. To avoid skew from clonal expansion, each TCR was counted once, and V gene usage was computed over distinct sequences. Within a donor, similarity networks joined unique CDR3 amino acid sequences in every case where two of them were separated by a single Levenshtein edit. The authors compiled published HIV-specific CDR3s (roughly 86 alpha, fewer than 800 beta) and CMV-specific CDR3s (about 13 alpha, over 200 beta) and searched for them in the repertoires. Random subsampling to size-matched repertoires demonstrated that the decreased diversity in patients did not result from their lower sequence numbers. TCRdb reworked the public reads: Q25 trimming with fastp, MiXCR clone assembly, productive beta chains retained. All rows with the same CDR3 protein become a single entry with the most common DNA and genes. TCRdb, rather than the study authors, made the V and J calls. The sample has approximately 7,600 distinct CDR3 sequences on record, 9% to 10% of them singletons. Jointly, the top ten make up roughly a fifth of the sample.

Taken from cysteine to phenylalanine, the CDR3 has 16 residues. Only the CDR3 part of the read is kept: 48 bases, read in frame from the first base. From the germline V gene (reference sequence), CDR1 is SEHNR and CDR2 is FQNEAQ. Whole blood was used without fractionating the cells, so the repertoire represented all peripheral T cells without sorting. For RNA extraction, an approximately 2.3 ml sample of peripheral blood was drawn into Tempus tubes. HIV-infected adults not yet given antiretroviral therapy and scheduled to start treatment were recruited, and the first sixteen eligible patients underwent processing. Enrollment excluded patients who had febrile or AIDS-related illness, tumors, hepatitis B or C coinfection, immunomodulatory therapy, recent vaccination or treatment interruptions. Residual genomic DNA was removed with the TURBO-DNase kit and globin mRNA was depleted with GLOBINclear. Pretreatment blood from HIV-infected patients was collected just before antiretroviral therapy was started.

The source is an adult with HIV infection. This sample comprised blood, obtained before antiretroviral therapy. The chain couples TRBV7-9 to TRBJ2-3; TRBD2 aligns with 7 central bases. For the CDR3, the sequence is CAGSLGYSGSTDTQYF. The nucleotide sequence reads TGTGCCGGCAGCTTAGGATATAGCGGGAGCACAGATACGCAGTATTTT.